This note documents a single T cell receptor (beta chain) sequence. Its cognate antigen has yet to be identified. Per-nucleotide qualities are absent, and no much larger clonotype sits a single base away. The data belong to a study of cytomegalovirus exposure and HLA in healthy donors (dated by TCRdb to about 2017). In the study overall: According to an earlier analysis of 550 to 750 of the donors, about 179 million T cells yielded 117 million unique TCR beta sequences and approximately 300 Gb of sequence data. Around 320 gigabases of sequencing data and 70 million to 100 million unique TCR sequences were included in an early release covering 500 to 750 HLA-typed donors. Of the approximately 370 genotyped donors, 75% to 85% were placed in the genetic ancestry cluster associated with self-reported Caucasian donors. The study aimed to test whether cataloging public T cell receptors could reveal signatures of past pathogen exposure. Using immunosequencing, the study profiled T cell repertoires from 500 to 800 subjects and related those repertoires to cytomegalovirus serostatus. In addition to the first cohort of 666 subjects, a separate validation cohort of 120 different subjects was used. To predict cytomegalovirus infection status, the study combined high-throughput TCR immunosequencing, statistical association of individual TCRs with disease status, and machine learning. In a later analysis, previously published TCR beta repertoires from 670 or so donors were re-analyzed and high-resolution HLA genotyping was added so that TCR occurrence patterns could be studied. Rather than drawing on any new phenotypic data, the later analysis identified candidate immune exposures from TCR beta sequences and the way those sequences occurred across donors. An earlier analysis of several hundred of the donors applied high-throughput TCR beta sequencing to assess whether each TCR beta V gene segment acted as functional or pseudogenic. Donor age, sex, ethnicity and CMV serostatus were compiled alongside the repertoire data. In a later genetic analysis, genome-wide SNP genotypes for about three fifths of the 666 donors were used, and that subset was treated as a discovery cohort. All discovery cohort repertoires had been generated on a single sequencing platform. Both class I and class II loci were covered by HLA typing, at four-digit resolution. Typing coverage varied by locus: about 629-630 donors for A, B, C, DRB1 and DQB1; approximately 500 for DQA1; 600 to 610 for DPA1; fewer than 480 for DPB1. Roughly five DR-DQ haplotypes were handled as single units for association and clustering, since linkage in the cohort was strong. Among 398 genotyped donors of the cohort, an average of approximately 220,000 unique TCR beta nucleotide sequences was sequenced per donor, of which about 19% were non-productive.

Library preparation was by the immunoSEQ multiplex PCR assay. The multiplex PCR relied on a mix of 60 forward primers for TCR Vbeta segments and 13 reverse primers for TCR Jbeta segments. Amplification of the CDR3 region of rearranged TCR beta genes was performed with a multiplex PCR assay on genomic DNA. Amplified TCR beta libraries were sequenced as 87-base-pair reads on the Illumina HiSeq System. The paper's processing steps were these. A later analysis tallied some 79 million unique TCR beta chains across the 610 or so repertoires, and approximately 12 million of those chains were shared by two or more donors. To remove PCR and sequencing errors, raw reads were error-corrected and collapsed into unique sequences using a nearest-neighbor algorithm that merged closely related sequences. CDR3 sequences were aligned to IMGT reference sequences to assign V, D and J gene segments. For a sequence to be retained, a match of at least six nucleotides to both a V gene segment and a J gene segment was required. Rearrangements were called productive when the CDR3 lacked stop codons and stayed in frame with V and J; all others were non-productive. CDR3 was defined by IMGT convention, running from the second conserved V-encoded cysteine to the conserved J-encoded phenylalanine. The earlier analysis of some 540 of the donors excluded any sequence lacking an unambiguous match to a single V gene segment. In an earlier analysis of a few hundred of the donors, V segments were called functional above 56.7% productive rearrangements and were called segregating when the between-donor standard deviation exceeded 5%. To diagnose cytomegalovirus status from the catalog of TCR beta chain sequences, a statistical classification framework was built. In a later analysis, V and J genes were assigned by comparing TCR nucleotide sequences against IMGT/GENE-DB human TR gene sequences. In a later analysis, CDR3 sequences and most-parsimonious VDJ recombination scenarios were assigned using the TCRdist pipeline. In a later analysis, each TCR beta chain was defined by its CDR3 amino acid sequence together with its V-gene family, and reads without a unique V-gene family were excluded. To address suspected cross-contamination and a sequencing artifact, a later analysis removed 550 to 750 highly shared, low-generation-probability nucleotide sequences. In a later analysis, a clonal expansion index was calculated for each public chain from normalized within-repertoire ranks of inferred template counts. In a later analysis, generation probabilities were computed using a VDJ recombination model fitted to out-of-frame rearrangements, and the results were checked against IGoR. Hypergeometric tests were used in a later analysis to score TCR-TCR, TCR-HLA and TCR-CMV co-occurrence, with a repertoire-size bias correction applied to the TCR pairs. False discovery rates were estimated in a later analysis by permuting HLA or CMV assignments 20 times. In a later analysis, co-occurring TCRs were grouped using DBSCAN, with TCRdist sequence similarity added in when clustering inside HLA-allele-positive subsets. For co-occurrence clustering, repertoires with fewer than 30,000 or more than 120,000 public chains were excluded, along with several repertoires with anomalous nucleotide sharing. TCRdb took this table from immuneACCESS and kept in-frame rearrangements with V and J called. Such tables lack part of the clones; where checked against another copy, unresolved V genes explain under half of the gap, and the rest is unexplained. V and J calls and clone size are those listed in that table; D and trimming were worked out from the DNA. The sample contains over 95,000 clones, about 83% of them found a single time. The ten largest clonotypes hold about 2.5% of the sample.

Paper-wide results and their limitations: While some public TCRs were present in many individuals, most TCR sequences turned up only very rarely across donors. HLA typing was unavailable for some donors at each locus, so association tests used only the typed subset. Linkage disequilibrium might explain the correlated functional status among segregating V segments, but an unknown experimental factor could not be ruled out. Some IMGT-functional V segments, including TRBV6-2 and TRBV6-3, could not be told apart with the 87-base-pair reads, so those segments were excluded. In vitro tests confirmed that a few of the cytomegalovirus-associated TCR beta chains recognize cytomegalovirus antigens. In a later analysis, 16,951 TCR beta sequences were associated with specific HLA alleles at a false discovery rate of 0.05. According to a later analysis, parvovirus B19, influenza, CMV and Epstein-Barr virus appeared linked to several top co-occurrence clusters. The authors suggested that the approach could potentially be extended to other disease states and immunological phenotypes. In a later analysis, HLA-associated TCR beta chains were found to be more clonally expanded and to have lower generation probabilities than equally common non-associated chains. Most CMV-associated TCR beta chains appeared to be HLA-restricted in a later analysis, and the HLA associations seemed to be driven largely by CMV exposure. Compared with the 666-donor mean, donors in an Asian-associated ancestry cluster had fewer N-insertions in productive TCRs, according to a later genetic analysis. In this cohort, only TCR beta chains were sequenced, and detectable features were limited by the absence of alpha or paired-chain data. A further reported finding was that TCR beta sequences accurately predicted the HLA-A and HLA-B alleles for most subjects in the first cohort. The sequencing pipeline was judged likely to have produced a cluster of highly shared sequence variants as a technical artifact. In both the original and validation cohorts, the classifier was reported to diagnose cytomegalovirus status with high specificity and sensitivity. Seventeen rarely observed V segments, including chromosome 9 orphons, were excluded from the earlier analysis of a few hundred of the donors because counts were too low. When HLA alleles, especially DR and DQ, strongly co-occurred, TCR associations were difficult to assign to individual alleles. For the cohort, immune exposure information was limited to CMV serostatus. In an earlier analysis of some 550 of the donors, most TCR beta V segments were observed in productive rearrangements about 90% or about 30% of the time, broadly matching IMGT annotations. According to a later analysis, TCR association rates differed among HLA loci, with DRB1 alleles showing the most associated TCRs and HLA-C alleles showing the fewest. A later genetic analysis associated a missense DCLRE1C variant with V-gene and J-gene trimming of TCR beta chains, and an independent cohort replicated the association. In the study, around 160 TCR beta chains were listed as associated with cytomegalovirus. The presence/absence analyses assumed that sequencing depth was roughly uniform across donors, and that assumption may not be true.

The CDR3 measures 14 amino acids from cysteine to phenylalanine. Only CDR3 DNA is held: 42 bases, read in frame from base 1. The germline V gene encodes CDR1 SEHNR and CDR2 FQNEAQ (reference sequence). For this chain, trimming is 6 bases at the V end and 1 base at the J end, and the number of junction bases without a gene match is 4. The cohort was made up of approximately 670 healthy bone marrow donors. At the time of sampling, every cohort member was nominally healthy, though immune exposures that went unrecorded were likely present. The donor tested CMV seronegative, placing the donor among the 350 to 400 seronegative members of the cohort. A peripheral blood sample was provided by each donor, and peripheral blood mononuclear cells were used for TCR beta sequencing. Genomic DNA extraction from the blood cell samples was performed with the Qiagen DNeasy Blood Extraction Kit.

This sequence was found in a female donor in good health and CMV-seronegative. Sequencing was carried out using PBMCs. Recombination connected TRBV7-9 to TRBJ2-3; 7 central nucleotides agree with TRBD2. The sequenced DNA is TGTGCCAGCAGGCATGCGGGGGGCACAGATACGCAGTATTTT. Translation gives CASRHAGGTDTQYF.